This T cell receptor beta chain was captured in a study of shared clonotypes between healthy human individuals. Deep was the level used in running the assay. Assay: immunoSEQ multiplex PCR; the TCRdb copy retains only in-frame clones and omits some. The sample yields under 2,000,000 clones, about 95% seen once. The naive CD8 subset, CD45RO-negative cells positively selected for CCR7, excluded terminally differentiated effector memory CD45RA+ cells. V shed 3 bases, J shed 6 bases, and the junction held 6 bases outside the gene matches. Per germline, CDR1 SGHTS and CDR2 YDEGEE. This CDR3 contains 14 residues.

Sequenced material: naive CD8+ T cells sorted from blood. The sequence was collected from a man between 18 and 35 years old in good health. V gene TRBV5-8 combines with J gene TRBJ2-7; 10 nucleotides line up with TRBD1. CDR3 in amino acids: CASSYGTGEFEQYF. The CDR3 bases are TGTGCCAGCAGCTACGGGACAGGGGAGTTCGAGCAGTACTTC.